The clone carrying this T cell receptor (beta chain) has at least ten counts. Its antigen is not known. The CDR3 sequence is 13 residues long. Germline lookup yields CDR1 SGHAT and CDR2 FQNNGV. V was shortened by 3 bases and J by 3 bases, with 6 bases between the two germline ends. No treatment had been given to any patient before thyroid surgery. The sample is drawn from a study of metastatic and nonmetastatic thyroid tumors. Study at large: Repertoire comparisons spanned blood and tumor or nodule tissue from malignant and benign thyroid patients. Whole-study findings and limits: For both blood and tumor, malignant thyroid tumors reportedly showed significantly higher TCR beta diversity than benign nodules did.

TCRdb reassembled clones from the PCR reads with MiXCR. The data hold around 27,000 clones, with more than 20% observed a single time. The chain carries TRBV11-2 and TRBJ2-1; D call uncertain. The specimen sequenced was blood. The sequence came from a female donor with papillary thyroid cancer or a benign thyroid nodule (not recorded which). Some clones in this sample may be carry-over from other donors' samples. CDR3 region: CASSFNSYNEQFF. CDR3 bases: TGTGCCAGCAGCTTCAACAGCTACAATGAGCAGTTCTTC.